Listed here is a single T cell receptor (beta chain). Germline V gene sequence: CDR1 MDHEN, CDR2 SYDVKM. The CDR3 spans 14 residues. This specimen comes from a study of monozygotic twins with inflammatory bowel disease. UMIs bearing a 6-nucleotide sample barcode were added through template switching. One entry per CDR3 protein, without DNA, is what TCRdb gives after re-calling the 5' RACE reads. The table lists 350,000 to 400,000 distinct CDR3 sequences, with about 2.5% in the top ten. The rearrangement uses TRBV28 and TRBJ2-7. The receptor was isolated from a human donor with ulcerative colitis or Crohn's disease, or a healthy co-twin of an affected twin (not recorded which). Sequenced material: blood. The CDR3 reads CASTAVTEAYEQYF. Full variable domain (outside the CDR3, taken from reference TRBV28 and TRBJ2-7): DVKVTQSSRYLVKRTGEKVFLECVQDMDHENMFWYRQDPGLGLRLIYFSYDVKMKEKGDIPEGYSVSREKKERFSLILESASTNQTSMYLCASTAVTEAYEQYFGPGTRLTVT.